This TCR beta chain originates from a study of vaccination and CD4 T cells after COVID-19. Documented treatment: approximately 11-day PBMC culture with coronavirus spike peptide pools or control peptides (ViraFEST assay). PBMC cultures, at over 1.5 million cells per well, received approximately 9.1 IU/ml IL-2 and about 9.3 ug/ml peptide pools. Whole-study results and caveats: For SARS-CoV-2-reactive clonotypes, the median went from about 20 to 38, a nonsignificant increase.

Concerning this clonotype itself: Its target is unknown.

The Oncomine TCR Beta short-read assay was applied to DNA of cultured CD4+ T cells. TCRdb reprocessed the PCR reads via MiXCR and lists one record per CDR3 protein. The sample contains around 10,000 distinct CDR3 sequences, approximately 69% of which appear only once. Germline CDR1 and CDR2: SEHNR and FQNEAQ (reference sequence). This CDR3 contains 14 residues. V was shortened by 5 bases and J by 5 bases, with 15 bases between the two germline ends. The chain carries TRBV7-9 and TRBJ2-5, with D hard to call. This clonotype was obtained from a human donor who had recovered from COVID-19. What was sequenced was CD4+ T cells from blood, cultured in vitro. CDR3: CASSPGTAGETQYF. The CDR3 DNA follows: TGTGCCAGCAGCCCCGGTACGGCCGGGGAGACCCAGTACTTC.